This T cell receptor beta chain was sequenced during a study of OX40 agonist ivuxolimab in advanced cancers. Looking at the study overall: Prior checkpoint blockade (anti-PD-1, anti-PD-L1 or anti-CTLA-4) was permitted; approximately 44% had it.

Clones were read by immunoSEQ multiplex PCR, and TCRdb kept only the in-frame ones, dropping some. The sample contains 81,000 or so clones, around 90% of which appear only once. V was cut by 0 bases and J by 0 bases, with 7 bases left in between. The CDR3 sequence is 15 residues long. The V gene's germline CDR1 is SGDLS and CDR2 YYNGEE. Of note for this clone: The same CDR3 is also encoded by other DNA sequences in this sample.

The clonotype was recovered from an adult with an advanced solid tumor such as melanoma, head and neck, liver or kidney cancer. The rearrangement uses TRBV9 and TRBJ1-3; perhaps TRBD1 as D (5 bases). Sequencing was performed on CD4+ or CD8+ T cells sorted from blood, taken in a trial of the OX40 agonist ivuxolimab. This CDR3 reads CASSVGGSSGNTIYF. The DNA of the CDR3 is TGTGCCAGCAGCGTAGGGGGGAGCTCTGGAAACACCATATATTTT. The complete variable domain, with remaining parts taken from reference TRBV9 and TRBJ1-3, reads DSGVTQTPKHLITATGQRVTLRCSPRSGDLSVYWYQQSLDQGLQFLIQYYNGEERAKGNILERFSAQQFPDLHSELNLSSLELGDSALYFCASSVGGSSGNTIYFGEGSWLTVV.